This T cell receptor (beta chain) was identified in a study of control samples from healthy donors and cancer patients. Produced via immunoSEQ multiplex PCR; TCRdb's table is partial and in-frame only. The sample includes about 150,000 clones, approximately 93% of them seen just once. The receptor was isolated from a man aged 35-49 years in good health. Specimen: blood.

CDR3 coding DNA: TGTGCCAGCAGCTTAGAATTCTCCTACGAGCAGTACTTC. Translated, it gives CASSLEFSYEQYF. This rearrangement joins TRBV11-2 to TRBJ2-7; D remains unclear. V was clipped by 0 bases and J by 0 bases, with 3 bases between them. CDR1 and CDR2 (germline): SGHAT, FQNNGV. The CDR3 contains 13 residues.